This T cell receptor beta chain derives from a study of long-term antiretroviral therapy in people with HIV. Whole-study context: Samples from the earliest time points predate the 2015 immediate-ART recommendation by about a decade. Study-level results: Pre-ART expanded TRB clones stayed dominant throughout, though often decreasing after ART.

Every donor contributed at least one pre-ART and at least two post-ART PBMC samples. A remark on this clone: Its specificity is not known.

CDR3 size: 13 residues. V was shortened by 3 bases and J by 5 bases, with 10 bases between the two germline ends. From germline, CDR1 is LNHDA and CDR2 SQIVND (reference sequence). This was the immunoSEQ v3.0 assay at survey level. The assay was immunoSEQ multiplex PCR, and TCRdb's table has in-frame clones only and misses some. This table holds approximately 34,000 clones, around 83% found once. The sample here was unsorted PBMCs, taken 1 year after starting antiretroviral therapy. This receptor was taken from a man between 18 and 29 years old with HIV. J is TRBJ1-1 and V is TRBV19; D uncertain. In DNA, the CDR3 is TGTGCCAGTAGTATTGTCCGGGCGACTGAAGCTTTCTTT. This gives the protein CASSIVRATEAFF.